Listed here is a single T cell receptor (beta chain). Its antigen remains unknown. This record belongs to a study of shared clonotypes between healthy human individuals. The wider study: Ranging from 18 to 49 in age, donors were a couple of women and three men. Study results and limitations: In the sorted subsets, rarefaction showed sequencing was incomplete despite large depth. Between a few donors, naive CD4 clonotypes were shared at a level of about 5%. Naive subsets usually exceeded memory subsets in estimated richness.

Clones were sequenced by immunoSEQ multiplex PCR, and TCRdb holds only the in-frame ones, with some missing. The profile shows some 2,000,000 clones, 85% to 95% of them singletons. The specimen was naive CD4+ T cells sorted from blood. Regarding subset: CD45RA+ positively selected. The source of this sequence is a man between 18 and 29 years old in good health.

Written as DNA, the CDR3 is TGTGCCAGCAGTGGGGAGGGCGGGGTCGGTGACGAGCAGTACTTC. It codes for CASSGEGGVGDEQYF. The V gene is TRBV28, the J gene TRBJ2-7; 7 bases are shared with TRBD2. Losses at the gene ends were 5 bases for V and 5 bases for J; bases not matched to a gene: 12. Per the germline V gene, CDR1 is MDHEN and CDR2 is SYDVKM. CDR3 size: 15 residues.